The 5 T cell receptor beta chains reported below all come from one sample, sequenced in a study of OX40 agonist ivuxolimab in advanced cancers. Data came from immunoSEQ multiplex PCR; TCRdb stores just in-frame clones and leaves some out. Of 30,000 to 35,000 clones listed, less than 90% are singletons. Sequenced material: CD4+ or CD8+ T cells sorted from blood, taken in a trial of the OX40 agonist ivuxolimab. All receptors come from an adult with an advanced solid tumor such as melanoma, head and neck, liver or kidney cancer.

V usage is TRBV7-6 and J usage is TRBJ2-3; D is perhaps TRBD1 or TRBD2 (5 bases each). Germline CDR1 and CDR2: SGHVS and FNYEAQ. Trimming cost V 3 bases and J 4 bases, with 5 bases left between them. The CDR3 has 12 residues. The CDR3 bases are TGTGCCAGCAGCTTGGGGGCAGATACGCAGTATTTT. Protein product: CASSLGADTQYF. The variable domain in full, completed from reference TRBV7-6 and TRBJ2-3, reads GAGVSQSPRYKVTKRGQDVALRCDPISGHVSLYWYRQALGQGPEFLTYFNYEAQQDKSGLPNDRFSAERPEGSISTLTIQRTEQRDSAMYRCASSLGADTQYFGPGTRLTVL.

DNA of the CDR3: TGTGCCAGCGCAGAACGGGGCAGGGGATCCTACGAGCAGTACTTC. Translated: CASAERGRGSYEQYF. This rearrangement joins TRBV7-9 to TRBJ2-7; TRBD1 is a possible D gene (6 bases). The CDR3 consists of 15 residues. Germline V gives CDR1 SEHNR, CDR2 FQNEAQ (reference sequence). Trimming took off 8 bases at V and 1 base at J, with 18 bases between the two ends.

The gene calls are TRBV18 and TRBJ1-5; D call uncertain. Germline lookup yields CDR1 KGHSH and CDR2 LQKENI. V was clipped by 4 bases and J by 7 bases, with 11 bases between them. The CDR3 has 13 residues. This CDR3 is CASSLTEGQPQHF. The CDR3, as DNA: TGTGCCAGCTCACTGACGGAGGGACAGCCCCAGCATTTT. Based on the CDR3 plus reference TRBV18 and TRBJ1-5, the full variable domain is NAGVMQNPRHLVRRRGQEARLRCSPMKGHSHVYWYRQLPEEGLKFMVYLQKENIIDESGMPKERFSAEFPKEGPSILRIQQVVRGDSAAYFCASSLTEGQPQHFGDGTRLSIL.

J is TRBJ2-7 and V is TRBV11-2; 7 bases line up with TRBD2. The CDR3 consists of 14 residues. CDR1 and CDR2 (germline): SGHAT, FQNNGV. V shed 1 base, J shed 0 bases, and the junction held 0 bases outside the gene matches. The CDR3 DNA sequence: TGTGCCAGCAGCTTAGGCGGGAGCTCCTACGAGCAGTACTTC. This translates into CASSLGGSSYEQYF.

This chain connects TRBV19 to TRBJ1-1; TRBD1 matches at 11 bases. After removal of 5 bases from V and 1 base from J, the junction contained 9 bases not matched to a gene. CDR1 and CDR2 (germline): LNHDA, SQIVND (reference sequence). The CDR3 loop spans 17 amino acids. The CDR3 spells CASSWTGGGIRNTEAFF. The CDR3 DNA sequence: TGTGCCAGTAGTTGGACAGGGGGCGGTATCCGGAACACTGAAGCTTTCTTT.